One sample yielded the 32 T cell receptor beta chains listed below, sequenced in a study of shared clonotypes between healthy human individuals. TCRdb's table, derived via immunoSEQ multiplex PCR, lists solely in-frame clones and lacks some. The sample consists of roughly 2 million clones, around 96% of them appearing once. Positively selected for CCR7, the CD45RO-negative cells used as naive CD8 cells excluded terminally differentiated effector memory CD45RA+ cells. Sequencing was carried out using naive CD8+ T cells sorted from blood. The receptor source for this set is a man younger than 35 in good health.

The chain couples TRBV4-1 to TRBJ2-1; possible D gene TRBD2, 6 bases. Trimming removed 5 bases from V and 12 bases from J, with 17 bases in between. Germline lookup yields CDR1 MGHRA and CDR2 YSYEKL. The CDR3 runs 13 residues. In DNA, the CDR3 is TGCGCCAGCAGCACCCCCTCGGGGGTTCCGCAGTTCTTC. It is translated as CASSTPSGVPQFF.

V gene TRBV7-9 combines with J gene TRBJ2-2, with 10 bases identical to TRBD1. Germline assignment: CDR1 SEHNR and CDR2 FQNEAQ (reference sequence). The V segment lost 5 bases and the J segment 3 bases; nucleotides outside the gene matches: 6. This CDR3 is 16 amino acids long. CDR3 region: CASSTSGTGDTGELFF. The CDR3, as DNA: TGTGCCAGCAGCACCTCCGGGACAGGGGACACCGGGGAGCTGTTTTTT.

This rearrangement joins TRBV15 to TRBJ2-5; TRBD2 might be the D (6 bases). The germline V gene encodes CDR1 LNHNV and CDR2 YYDKDF (reference sequence). The CDR3 loop spans 15 amino acids. Trimming left V 6 bases short and J 3 bases short, with 17 bases between. Here the CDR3 DNA reads TGTGCCACCAGAGCCCGTGACTGGACTAAAGAGACCCAGTACTTC. The encoded protein is CATRARDWTKETQYF.

The V call is TRBV29-1, the J call TRBJ2-5, with 8 positions matching TRBD1. Losses at the gene ends were 5 bases for V and 3 bases for J; bases not matched to a gene: 2. CDR1 SQVTM and CDR2 ANQGSEA come from the germline V gene. The CDR3 extends over 12 amino acids. Here the CDR3 reads CSVSTGEETQYF. In DNA, the CDR3 is TGCAGCGTTTCGACAGGGGAAGAGACCCAGTACTTC.

Remarks on this clone: This sample also contains other DNA sequences that code for the same CDR3. The chain links TRBV27 to TRBJ2-7; D not certain. CDR1 is MNHEY and CDR2 is SMNVEV in the germline V gene (reference sequence). CDR3 length equals 13 residues. V lost 2 bases and J 2 bases, leaving 7 bases between the germline ends. The CDR3 DNA follows: TGTGCCAGCAGTTTAGGGCTCACCTACGAGCAGTACTTC. Its protein product is CASSLGLTYEQYF.

The chain combines TRBV7-9 with TRBJ2-3; TRBD2 is a possible D gene (5 bases). The CDR3 has 16 residues. Looked up from germline, CDR1 is SEHNR and CDR2 is FQNEAQ (reference sequence). V was cut by 4 bases and J by 6 bases, with 20 bases left in between. The CDR3 spells CASSSGIYAGGDTQYF. In nucleotides, the CDR3 is TGTGCCAGCAGCTCCGGGATCTATGCGGGCGGGGATACGCAGTATTTT.

The V call is TRBV11-2, the J call TRBJ1-2; 9 bases align to TRBD1. J lost 0 bases, V lost 5 bases, and 7 bases had no gene match. The CDR3 is made up of 16 amino acids. Looked up from germline, CDR1 is SGHAT and CDR2 is FQNNGV. In DNA form, the CDR3 reads TGTGCCAGCAGCGCGGACAGGGGTCAAGCTAACTATGGCTACACCTTC. It codes for CASSADRGQANYGYTF.

This chain joins TRBV27 and TRBJ1-5; D call uncertain. The CDR3 has 14 amino acids. CDR1 and CDR2 (germline): MNHEY, SMNVEV (reference sequence). V lost 7 bases to trimming and J lost 2 bases, with 12 bases between them. The CDR3 coding sequence is TGTGCCAGCACCCAAGATATTGGCAATCAGCCCCAGCATTTT. Encoded protein: CASTQDIGNQPQHF.

The V and J genes are TRBV5-4 and TRBJ2-2, with 14 bases lining up with TRBD2. The CDR3 has 18 residues. Losses at the gene ends were 3 bases for V and 5 bases for J; bases not matched to a gene: 9. Germline V CDR1 and CDR2: SGHNT, YYREEE (reference sequence). CDR3 sequence reads: CASSSPGLAGERTGELFF. The CDR3 DNA sequence: TGTGCCAGCAGCTCACCGGGACTAGCGGGAGAAAGGACCGGGGAGCTGTTTTTT.

CDR3 in DNA: TGTGCCAGCCACATAGGCCGCTCCTCTGGAAACACCATATATTTT. Amino acid sequence: CASHIGRSSGNTIYF. The chain combines TRBV19 with TRBJ1-3; no firm D call. V was pared by 9 bases and J by 0 bases, with 15 bases between. The V gene's germline CDR1 is LNHDA and CDR2 SQIVND (reference sequence). The CDR3 is 15 residues long.

The chain has TRBV7-2 and TRBJ1-5; weak D call: TRBD1 (6 bases). Trimming left V 1 base short and J 0 bases short, with 10 bases between. Germline V gives CDR1 SGHTA, CDR2 FQGNSA. The CDR3 covers 16 residues. CDR3 region: CASSLVTGPSNQPQHF. CDR3 DNA sequence: TGTGCCAGCAGCTTAGTAACAGGGCCTAGCAATCAGCCCCAGCATTTT.

Concerning this clone itself: Additional DNA sequences in this sample encode the identical CDR3. J is TRBJ1-1 and V is TRBV10-3, with D possibly matching TRBD1 (5 bases). Germline-derived CDR1 and CDR2 are ENHRY and SYGVKD. The CDR3 runs 15 residues. Trimming cost V 0 bases and J 2 bases, with 10 bases left between them. CDR3 sequence: CAISESPGLNTEAFF. Here the CDR3 DNA reads TGTGCCATCAGTGAGTCCCCGGGGCTAAACACTGAAGCTTTCTTT.

This chain uses TRBV5-1 with TRBJ2-3; the match to TRBD1 covers 9 bases. The CDR3 contains 19 residues. Germline V gene sequence: CDR1 SGHRS, CDR2 YFSETQ. V was clipped by 4 bases and J by 4 bases; unmatched bases: 19. CDR3 residues: CASSPLPGHGTGSPDTQYF. CDR3 DNA sequence: TGCGCCAGCAGCCCTCTGCCGGGCCACGGGACAGGGAGCCCAGATACGCAGTATTTT.

In nucleotides, the CDR3 is TGCGCCAGCAGCCAAAGGGACAGGGCAGCCTACGAGCAGTACTTC. This encodes CASSQRDRAAYEQYF. The chain has TRBV4-1 and TRBJ2-7, with 9 bases that match TRBD1. Germline V gives CDR1 MGHRA, CDR2 YSYEKL. This CDR3 region has 15 residues. V lost 2 bases to trimming and J lost 2 bases; unmatched junction nucleotides: 4.

Of note for this clone: One junction end disagrees with the germline gene, perhaps due to a read error. For the CDR3, the DNA is TGTGCCAGCAGCCAAGGATCAGTCCTGGACTTT. Translating it yields CASSQGSVLDF. This chain joins TRBV14 and TRBJ1-6; no reliable D call. Germline loops: CDR1 SGHDN, CDR2 FVKESK. This CDR3 comprises 11 residues.

The V and J genes are TRBV9 and TRBJ1-1, with 7 bases fitting TRBD1. The V gene's germline CDR1 is SGDLS and CDR2 YYNGEE. J gave up 5 bases and V 7 bases, and 8 bases lay outside the gene matches. The length of the CDR3 is 13 residues. The CDR3 sequence is CASAAGGETEAFF. CDR3 DNA: TGTGCCAGCGCAGCAGGGGGTGAGACTGAAGCTTTCTTT.

This clone is a singleton in its sample. This chain uses TRBV7-2 with TRBJ2-1; 8 bases fit TRBD2. The CDR3 spans 15 residues. Per germline, CDR1 SGHTA and CDR2 FQGNSA. The V segment lost 3 bases and the J segment 5 bases; nucleotides outside the gene matches: 6. The CDR3 here is CASSLIAGINNEQFF. DNA for the CDR3: TGTGCCAGCAGCTTGATAGCGGGAATAAACAATGAGCAGTTCTTC.

V and J are TRBV27 and TRBJ2-1; 8 nucleotides line up with TRBD2. Germline trimming cut 3 bases from V and 1 base from J; bases unmatched to any gene: 8. Looked up from germline, CDR1 is MNHEY and CDR2 is SMNVEV (reference sequence). This CDR3 spans 17 amino acids. CDR3 residues: CASSFVPSGSSYNEQFF. Written as DNA, the CDR3 is TGTGCCAGCAGTTTCGTCCCTAGCGGGTCTTCCTACAATGAGCAGTTCTTC.

The chain recombines TRBV30 with TRBJ1-1; D ambiguous. This CDR3 comprises 14 residues. Germline-derived CDR1 and CDR2 are GTSNPN and SVGIG (reference sequence). V lost 2 bases and J lost 5, with 15 bases in between. The CDR3 region is CAWSWVWGSTEAFF. DNA for the CDR3: TGTGCCTGGAGTTGGGTTTGGGGAAGTACTGAAGCTTTCTTT. Looking up the rest from reference TRBV30 and TRBJ1-1 gives the full variable domain: SQTIHQWPATLVQPVGSPLSLECTVEGTSNPNLYWYRQAAGRGLQLLFYSVGIGQISSEVPQNLSASRPQDRQFILSSKKLLLSDSGFYLCAWSWVWGSTEAFFGQGTRLTVV.

A single count supports this clone. The J gene is TRBJ2-7, the V gene TRBV7-9; TRBD1 aligns across 7 bases. Germline assignment: CDR1 SEHNR and CDR2 FQNEAQ (reference sequence). V shed 5 bases and J 2 bases; nucleotides not matched to a gene: 9. The CDR3 covers 15 residues. CDR3 sequence reads: CASSPQHRGPYEQYF. The CDR3 DNA follows: TGTGCCAGCAGCCCACAACACAGGGGCCCCTACGAGCAGTACTTC.

The chain joins TRBV28 to TRBJ1-1; D may be TRBD1 (5 bases). Looked up from germline, CDR1 is MDHEN and CDR2 is SYDVKM. CDR3 size: 13 residues. V was shortened by 7 bases and J by 6 bases, with 15 bases between the two germline ends. CDR3 residues: CASTPRRDAEAFF. The CDR3 DNA is TGTGCCAGCACCCCCCGTCGGGACGCTGAAGCTTTCTTT.

The J gene is TRBJ2-1, the V gene TRBV6-4; no clear D. The CDR3 consists of 13 residues. V was cut by 2 bases and J by 8 bases, with 10 bases left in between. CDR1 MRHNA and CDR2 SNTAGT come from the germline V gene. Here the CDR3 reads CASSDAPGDEQFF. CDR3 DNA sequence: TGTGCCAGCAGTGACGCCCCTGGGGATGAGCAGTTCTTC.

This chain connects TRBV9 to TRBJ2-7; D not certain. The CDR3 has 14 amino acids. Germline V gene lookup returns CDR1 SGDLS and CDR2 YYNGEE. Trimming removed 0 bases from V and 2 bases from J, with 9 bases in between. The CDR3 bases are TGTGCCAGCAGCGTAGGTCAGCATCCCTACGAGCAGTACTTC. Protein product: CASSVGQHPYEQYF.

J is TRBJ2-3 and V is TRBV10-1, with 7 positions matching TRBD1. The CDR3 extends over 14 amino acids. Germline-derived CDR1 and CDR2 are WNHNN and SYGVQD (reference sequence). The junction had 10 bases not matched to a gene; V was cut back by 5 bases and J by 8 bases. The CDR3 spells CASSSGTEGLTQYF. DNA for the CDR3: TGCGCCAGCAGTTCCGGGACAGAAGGACTTACGCAGTATTTT.

The chain has TRBV6-5 and TRBJ2-7; D may match TRBD1 or TRBD2 (5 bases each). The germline CDR1 and CDR2 sequences are MNHEY and SVGAGI. CDR3 length equals 15 residues. Trimming removed 6 bases from V and 6 bases from J, with 21 bases in between. CDR3 loop: CASSTGNPLRGEQYF. The DNA of the CDR3 is TGTGCCAGCAGCACAGGAAACCCGCTACGGGGCGAGCAGTACTTC.

Note on this clone: This sample also contains other DNA sequences that code for the same CDR3. V gene TRBV9 combines with J gene TRBJ2-7; TRBD2 might be the D (6 bases). The CDR3 loop spans 14 amino acids. V dropped 4 bases and J dropped 1 base, with 12 bases sitting between them. Germline CDR1 SGDLS, CDR2 YYNGEE. CDR3 in amino acids: CASSPGRSSYEQYF. The DNA for the CDR3 is TGTGCCAGCAGCCCAGGGAGGAGTTCCTACGAGCAGTACTTC.

V and J are TRBV5-4 and TRBJ2-3; possibly TRBD1 for D (6 bases). CDR3 length: 14 amino acids. Germline CDR1 is SGHNT and CDR2 is YYREEE (reference sequence). The ends were cut back, 1 base at V and 14 bases at J, with 20 bases in the middle. The CDR3 bases are TGTGCCAGCAGCTTGTCTGACAGGTCCCAGATACTGTATTTT. Translation gives CASSLSDRSQILYF.

Written as DNA, the CDR3 is TGTGCCAGCAGCTTTTTCCACCTTGAGACCCAGTACTTC. Its protein product is CASSFFHLETQYF. The rearrangement links TRBV5-6 to TRBJ2-5; D call uncertain. Trimming stripped 2 bases from V and 5 bases from J, with 10 bases between. This CDR3 comprises 13 residues. Looked up from germline, CDR1 is SGHDT and CDR2 is YYEEEE.

The rearrangement joins TRBV10-3 to TRBJ2-5; TRBD2 matches at 10 bases. The CDR3 has 18 residues. V shed 3 bases and J 5 bases; nucleotides not matched to a gene: 15. Per germline, CDR1 ENHRY and CDR2 SYGVKD. CDR3 coding DNA: TGTGCCATCAGTGACATCGTAGTGGCTAGCGGGAGTAGGGAGACCCAGTACTTC. This codes for CAISDIVVASGSRETQYF.

The chain employs TRBV30 and TRBJ2-7; a possible D gene is TRBD2 (6 bases). The CDR3 spans 15 residues. Deletions cut 1 base from V and 4 bases from J, with 17 bases between. Germline V CDR1 and CDR2: GTSNPN, SVGIG (reference sequence). The CDR3 bases are TGTGCCTGGAGTGCTGGACCAGGGAGGTCGTACGAGCAGTACTTC. Protein: CAWSAGPGRSYEQYF. Supplemented by reference TRBV30 and TRBJ2-7, the full variable domain reads SQTIHQWPATLVQPVGSPLSLECTVEGTSNPNLYWYRQAAGRGLQLLFYSVGIGQISSEVPQNLSASRPQDRQFILSSKKLLLSDSGFYLCAWSAGPGRSYEQYFGPGTRLTVT.

Here the CDR3 DNA reads TGCAGTGCTAGTCGAGATTACGAGCAGTACTTC. Translating gives CSASRDYEQYF. V usage is TRBV20-1 and J usage is TRBJ2-7; D uncertain. The CDR3 length is 11 residues. The V gene lost 3 bases and the J gene lost 4 bases, with 7 bases spanning the gap. CDR1 is DFQATT, CDR2 SNEGSKA, per germline (reference sequence).

This clone was counted many times. The chain carries TRBV28 and TRBJ2-3; the D call may be TRBD1 or TRBD2 (5 bases each). Germline loops: CDR1 MDHEN, CDR2 SYDVKM. Trimming stripped 3 bases from V and 1 base from J, with 11 bases between. The CDR3 is made up of 15 amino acids. CDR3 DNA: TGTGCCAGCAGTTTTCACCGGGGCGGCACAGATACGCAGTATTTT. It translates to CASSFHRGGTDTQYF.